One and the same sample provided the 9 T cell receptor beta chains below, sequenced in a study of blood T cell repertoires in COVID-19. Some clones are missing from TCRdb's copy, which holds only in-frame ones; the method was immunoSEQ multiplex PCR. The table includes some 150,000 clones, around four fifths detected once. Sequencing input: peripheral blood. These receptor sequences come from a woman aged 70-85 years with COVID-19, enrolled during active disease.

The chain recombines TRBV9 with TRBJ2-7; 7 nucleotides agree with TRBD1. Germline V gives CDR1 SGDLS, CDR2 YYNGEE. V was clipped by 3 bases and J by 6 bases; unmatched bases: 12. The CDR3 has 15 amino acids. For the CDR3, the DNA is TGTGCCAGCAGCGCAACCGCAGGACAGGCTCCCGAGCAGTACTTC. This gives the protein CASSATAGQAPEQYF.

This sequence joins TRBV28 and TRBJ1-5; D perhaps matches TRBD1 (6 bases). This CDR3 has 15 amino acids. Trimming shortened V by 5 bases and J by 6 bases, and 17 bases separated the two germline ends. Germline V gives CDR1 MDHEN, CDR2 SYDVKM. The CDR3 bases are TGTGCCAGCAGTACAACAGGGATGGGTGTTCAGCCCCAGCATTTT. This sequence encodes CASSTTGMGVQPQHF.

The rearrangement joins TRBV28 to TRBJ2-3; weak D call: TRBD1 (5 bases). V lost 3 bases to trimming and J lost 0 bases, with 10 bases between them. There are 15 residues in the CDR3. Looked up from germline, CDR1 is MDHEN and CDR2 is SYDVKM. The DNA of the CDR3 is TGTGCCAGCAGTTTGACAGCCTCTAGCACAGATACGCAGTATTTT. Protein product: CASSLTASSTDTQYF.

The V gene is TRBV6-6, the J gene TRBJ1-1, with no clear D. V dropped 6 bases and J dropped 10 bases, with 9 bases sitting between them. Germline V lookup: CDR1 MNHNY, CDR2 SVGAGI (reference sequence). This CDR3 contains 10 residues. The CDR3 sequence is CASSNEVAFF. The DNA for the CDR3 is TGTGCCAGCAGCAACGAGGTAGCTTTCTTT.

The chain couples TRBV27 to TRBJ2-3, with a possible D match to TRBD1 (6 bases). Looked up from germline, CDR1 is MNHEY and CDR2 is SMNVEV (reference sequence). The ends were cut back, 6 bases at V and 2 bases at J, with 15 bases in the middle. The CDR3 consists of 15 residues. CDR3 in amino acids: CASRQRQANTDTQYF. The DNA of the CDR3 is TGTGCCAGCAGACAGCGACAGGCCAACACAGATACGCAGTATTTT.

The rearrangement uses TRBV24-1 and TRBJ2-5, with 7 bases fitting TRBD1. Trimming at V came to 0 bases and at J to 5 bases, leaving 2 bases not matched to a gene. The CDR3 covers 14 residues. Germline V gives CDR1 KGHDR, CDR2 SFDVKD. Here the CDR3 reads CATSDLGTVETQYF. In nucleotides, the CDR3 is TGTGCCACCAGTGATTTGGGGACAGTCGAGACCCAGTACTTC.

This sequence joins TRBV19 and TRBJ1-5; maybe TRBD1 (5 bases). This CDR3 is 15 amino acids long. V was clipped by 5 bases and J by 2 bases, with 13 bases between them. CDR1 is LNHDA and CDR2 is SQIVND in the germline V gene (reference sequence). The CDR3 protein is CASSGGPRGNQPQHF. CDR3 coding DNA: TGTGCCAGTAGTGGCGGACCCAGGGGCAATCAGCCCCAGCATTTT. Looking up the rest from reference TRBV19 and TRBJ1-5 gives the full variable domain: DGGITQSPKYLFRKEGQNVTLSCEQNLNHDAMYWYRQDPGQGLRLIYYSQIVNDFQKGDIAEGYSVSREKKESFPLTVTSAQKNPTAFYLCASSGGPRGNQPQHFGDGTRLSIL.

The J gene is TRBJ1-2, the V gene TRBV6-1, with D possibly being TRBD1 (6 bases). The germline V gene has CDR1 MNHNS and CDR2 SASEGT. The CDR3 loop spans 16 amino acids. Trimming removed 0 bases from V and 6 bases from J, with 17 bases in between. The CDR3 loop reads CASSEARQGRRNGYTF. CDR3 nucleotides: TGTGCCAGCAGTGAAGCCCGGCAGGGGCGACGTAATGGCTACACCTTC.

The CDR3 nucleotides read TGTGCCAGTAGTCCCGGGTACACAGATACGCAGTATTTT. Translated: CASSPGYTDTQYF. The gene calls are TRBV19 and TRBJ2-3; D unresolved. V dropped 5 bases and J dropped 2 bases, with 8 bases sitting between them. There are 13 residues in the CDR3. The germline CDR1 and CDR2 sequences are LNHDA and SQIVND (reference sequence).